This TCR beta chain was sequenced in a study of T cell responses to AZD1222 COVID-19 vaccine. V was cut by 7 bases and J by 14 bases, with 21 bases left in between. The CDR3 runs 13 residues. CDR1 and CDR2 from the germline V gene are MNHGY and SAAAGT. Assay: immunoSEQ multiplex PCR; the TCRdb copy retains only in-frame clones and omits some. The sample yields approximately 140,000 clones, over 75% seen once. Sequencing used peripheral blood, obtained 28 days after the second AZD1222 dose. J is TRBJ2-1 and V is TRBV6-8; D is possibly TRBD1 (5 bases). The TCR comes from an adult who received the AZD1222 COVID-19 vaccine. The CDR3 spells CASTPLDTTRKFF. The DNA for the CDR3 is TGTGCCAGCACCCCGCTGGACACTACCCGAAAGTTCTTC.